This entry lists 19 T cell receptor beta chains sequenced from one sample in a study of blood T cell repertoires in COVID-19. Measured with immunoSEQ multiplex PCR; TCRdb has only the in-frame clones, and not every one. The repertoire includes 110,000 or so clones, 75% to 90% of them detected once, and about 6.1% sits in the top ten. The sequenced sample was peripheral blood. The receptors stem from a woman in her sixties with COVID-19, enrolled during active disease.

V usage is TRBV7-2 and J usage is TRBJ2-3, with unresolved D. Trimming removed 5 bases at V and 4 bases at J, with 10 bases between. This CDR3 has 13 amino acids. Germline-derived CDR1 and CDR2 are SGHTA and FQGNSA. The CDR3 here is CASSTTTADTQYF. The CDR3 nucleotides are TGTGCCAGCAGCACCACCACAGCAGATACGCAGTATTTT.

CDR3 region: CASSPQGADNSPLHF. In DNA, the CDR3 is TGCGCCAGCAGCCCACAGGGGGCGGATAATTCACCCCTCCACTTT. The genes are TRBV5-1 and TRBJ1-6; 9 positions match TRBD1. This CDR3 comprises 15 residues. V lost 4 bases to trimming and J lost 5 bases; unmatched junction nucleotides: 4. Germline CDR1 is SGHRS and CDR2 is YFSETQ.

This rearrangement joins TRBV7-9 to TRBJ1-2; D might be TRBD1 (6 bases). The V end was cut by 2 bases, the J end by 5 bases, with 9 bases between. The CDR3 loop spans 13 amino acids. Per germline, CDR1 SEHNR and CDR2 FQNEAQ (reference sequence). In nucleotides, the CDR3 is TGTGCCAGCAGCTTACCAGGGGTTTATGGCTACACCTTC. Translation: CASSLPGVYGYTF.

This clone showed up just a few times. The CDR3 DNA follows: TGTGCCAGCAGCTACCAGACAGGGTCCCTCACAACCGAGCAGTACTTC. This gives the protein CASSYQTGSLTTEQYF. The rearrangement joins TRBV7-2 to TRBJ2-7; 7 nucleotides line up with TRBD1. The junction had 15 bases not matched to a gene; V was cut back by 4 bases and J by 6 bases. Germline CDR1 SGHTA, CDR2 FQGNSA. This CDR3 contains 16 residues.

This chain links TRBV6-5 with TRBJ2-1, with 10 bases aligning to TRBD2. Looked up from germline, CDR1 is MNHEY and CDR2 is SVGAGI. The length of the CDR3 is 16 residues. V lost 0 bases to trimming and J lost 7 bases; unmatched junction nucleotides: 6. CDR3: CASSYSASGGRNEQFF. CDR3 sequence (DNA): TGTGCCAGCAGTTACTCCGCTAGCGGGGGAAGAAATGAGCAGTTCTTC.

This clone was counted a single time. The V and J genes are TRBV5-1 and TRBJ1-6, with D uncertain. V dropped 7 bases and J dropped 2 bases, with 10 bases sitting between them. This CDR3 region has 14 residues. Germline CDR1 and CDR2: SGHRS and YFSETQ. CDR3 nucleotide sequence: TGCGCCAGCGGTGTCGGGACCTATAATTCACCCCTCCACTTT. Protein product: CASGVGTYNSPLHF.

As DNA, the CDR3 is TGTGCCAGCAGCTTAAGGCAGGACTCCTACGAGCAGTACTTC. Protein product: CASSLRQDSYEQYF. The V gene is TRBV7-3, the J gene TRBJ2-7, with unresolved D. The V gene's germline CDR1 is SGHTA and CDR2 FQGTGA. The CDR3 spans 14 residues. V lost 1 base, J lost 0 bases, and 7 bases lay in between. Looking up the rest from reference TRBV7-3 and TRBJ2-7 gives the full variable domain: GAGVSQTPSNKVTEKGKYVELRCDPISGHTALYWYRQSLGQGPEFLIYFQGTGAADDSGLPNDRFFAVRPEGSVSTLKIQRTERGDSAVYLCASSLRQDSYEQYFGPGTRLTVT.

This rearrangement joins TRBV10-3 to TRBJ2-1; 11 bases are a match to TRBD2. This CDR3 contains 19 residues. The junction had 7 bases not matched to a gene; V was cut back by 0 bases and J by 0 bases. Germline V gene sequence: CDR1 ENHRY, CDR2 SYGVKD. The CDR3 loop is CAISESISGGASSYNEQFF. CDR3 DNA sequence: TGTGCCATCAGTGAGTCGATTAGCGGGGGGGCCAGCTCCTACAATGAGCAGTTCTTC.

This clone was recorded only once. The V call is TRBV7-2, the J call TRBJ1-2, with 7 positions matching TRBD1. V was pared by 2 bases and J by 4 bases, with 4 bases of the junction left unmatched. CDR1 SGHTA and CDR2 FQGNSA come from the germline V gene. This CDR3 is built from 14 residues. The CDR3 DNA is TGTGCCAGCAGCTTACAGACAGGGACCTATGGCTACACCTTC. Translating gives CASSLQTGTYGYTF.

The chain uses TRBV7-9 and TRBJ2-1, with TRBD2 identical over 14 bases. The germline V gene has CDR1 SEHNR and CDR2 FQNEAQ (reference sequence). The CDR3 consists of 18 residues. The J segment lost 4 bases and the V segment lost 4 bases, leaving 9 bases of the junction unmatched. The CDR3 region has the DNA TGTGCCAGCAGCTCCCGACTAGCGGGGGGGCTGGGTTACAATGAGCAGTTCTTC. It encodes CASSSRLAGGLGYNEQFF.

The J gene is TRBJ2-5, the V gene TRBV5-1, with D possibly TRBD1 on 7 matching bases. Trimming stripped 4 bases from V and 4 bases from J, with 14 bases between. Per germline, CDR1 SGHRS and CDR2 YFSETQ. This CDR3 contains 14 residues. The CDR3 is CASSPPQGGETQYF. The DNA of the CDR3 is TGCGCCAGCAGCCCACCCCAGGGGGGAGAGACCCAGTACTTC. Full variable domain (outside the CDR3, taken from reference TRBV5-1 and TRBJ2-5): KAGVTQTPRYLIKTRGQQVTLSCSPISGHRSVSWYQQTPGQGLQFLFEYFSETQRNKGNFPGRFSGRQFSNSRSEMNVSTLELGDSALYLCASSPPQGGETQYFGPGTRLLVL.

The chain uses TRBV20-1 and TRBJ1-5, with D possibly being TRBD1 (5 bases). V was clipped by 3 bases and J by 4 bases, with 13 bases between them. The CDR3 consists of 14 residues. From germline, CDR1 is DFQATT and CDR2 SNEGSKA (reference sequence). Here the CDR3 reads CSASLGAVNQPQHF. CDR3 sequence (DNA): TGCAGTGCTAGTTTAGGGGCTGTAAATCAGCCCCAGCATTTT.

The chain recombines TRBV5-1 with TRBJ1-2, with 7 bases that match TRBD1. CDR1 SGHRS and CDR2 YFSETQ come from the germline V gene. The CDR3 extends over 13 amino acids. V trimming: 5 bases; J trimming: 4 bases; junction bases outside the gene matches: 5. CDR3 amino acids: CASSTWDSYGYTF. The CDR3 DNA follows: TGCGCCAGCAGTACTTGGGACAGCTATGGCTACACCTTC.

The chain recombines TRBV7-9 with TRBJ1-5, with 10 bases aligning to TRBD1. Germline CDR1 reads SEHNR; CDR2 reads FQNEAQ (reference sequence). This CDR3 spans 15 amino acids. V gave up 3 bases and J gave up 8 bases; unmatched junction bases: 7. The CDR3 spells CASSLGWDRGEPQHF. The CDR3 DNA sequence: TGTGCCAGCAGCTTGGGCTGGGACAGGGGTGAGCCCCAGCATTTT.

The chain joins TRBV5-5 to TRBJ1-4; 9 bases match TRBD1. V was pared by 0 bases and J by 8 bases, with 8 bases of the junction left unmatched. In germline, CDR1 is SGHKS, CDR2 YYEKEE (reference sequence). The CDR3 has 16 residues. As DNA, the CDR3 is TGTGCCAGCAGCTTGGCCCGGGGACAGGGAGAAGAAAAACTGTTTTTT. This encodes CASSLARGQGEEKLFF.

The chain couples TRBV2 to TRBJ1-2; no definite D call. Germline-derived CDR1 and CDR2 are SNHLY and FYNNEI. The CDR3 contains 12 residues. V lost 8 bases and J lost 3, with 10 bases in between. The CDR3 DNA reads TGTGCCAGCTCGTGGCTTTACTATGGCTACACCTTC. Translated: CASSWLYYGYTF. Full variable domain (remainder filled in from reference TRBV2 and TRBJ1-2): EPEVTQTPSHQVTQMGQEVILRCVPISNHLYFYWYRQILGQKVEFLVSFYNNEISEKSEIFDDQFSVERPDGSNFTLKIRSTKLEDSAMYFCASSWLYYGYTFGSGTRLTVV.

This clone was counted between two and nine times. This sequence joins TRBV9 and TRBJ2-1; 10 nucleotides line up with TRBD2. The CDR3 totals 14 residues. Germline lookup yields CDR1 SGDLS and CDR2 YYNGEE. V lost 0 bases to trimming and J lost 7 bases; unmatched junction nucleotides: 1. In nucleotides, the CDR3 is TGTGCCAGCAGCGTAGTGGGACTAGCGAATGAGCAGTTCTTC. Amino acids: CASSVVGLANEQFF.

J is TRBJ1-6 and V is TRBV15, with 8 bases that match TRBD1. Germline values: CDR1 LNHNV, CDR2 YYDKDF (reference sequence). The length of the CDR3 is 19 residues. Germline trimming cut 1 base from V and 0 bases from J; bases unmatched to any gene: 8. CDR3 protein: CATSRVGQGPTSYNSPLHF. CDR3 coding DNA: TGTGCCACCAGCAGAGTAGGACAGGGCCCCACCTCCTATAATTCACCCCTCCACTTT.

The V and J genes are TRBV19 and TRBJ1-1; D is undetermined. The V gene lost 4 bases and the J gene lost 9 bases, with 12 bases spanning the gap. Germline lookup yields CDR1 LNHDA and CDR2 SQIVND (reference sequence). The CDR3 runs to 12 residues. The CDR3 reads CASSTGIPKAFF. CDR3 bases: TGTGCCAGTAGTACAGGAATTCCGAAAGCTTTCTTT.